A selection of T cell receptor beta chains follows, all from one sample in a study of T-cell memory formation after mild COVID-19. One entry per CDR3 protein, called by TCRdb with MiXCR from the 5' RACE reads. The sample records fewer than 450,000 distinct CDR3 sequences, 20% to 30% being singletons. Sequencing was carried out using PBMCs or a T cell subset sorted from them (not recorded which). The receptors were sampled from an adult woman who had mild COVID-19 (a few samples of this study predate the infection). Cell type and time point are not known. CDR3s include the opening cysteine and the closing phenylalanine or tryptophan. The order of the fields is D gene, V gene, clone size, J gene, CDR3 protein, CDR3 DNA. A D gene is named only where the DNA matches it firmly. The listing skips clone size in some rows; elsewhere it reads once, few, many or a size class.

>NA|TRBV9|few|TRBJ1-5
CASSVGGNTNQPQHF
TGTGCCAGCAGCGTAGGGGGGAATACCAATCAGCCCCAGCATTTT
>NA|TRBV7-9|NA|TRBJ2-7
CASSPPAGLSYEQYF
TGTGCCAGCAGCCCCCCGGCGGGGCTATCCTACGAGCAGTACTTC
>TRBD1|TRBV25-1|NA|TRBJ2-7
CASSGTRGPYEQYF
TGTGCCAGCAGTGGGACCAGGGGGCCTTACGAGCAGTACTTC
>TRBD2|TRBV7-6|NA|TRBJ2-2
CASRGASGSAGELFF
TGTGCCAGCAGGGGGGCTAGCGGGAGCGCCGGGGAGCTGTTTTTT
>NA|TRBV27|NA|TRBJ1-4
CASRDREKLFF
TGTGCCAGCAGGGATAGAGAAAAACTGTTTTTT
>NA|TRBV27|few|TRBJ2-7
CASTLRTPLGSYEQYF
TGTGCCAGCACCCTCCGGACCCCCTTGGGTTCGTACGAGCAGTACTTC
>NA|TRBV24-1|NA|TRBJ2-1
CATSDSRGAYNEQFF
TGTGCCACCAGTGATTCAAGGGGGGCCTACAATGAGCAGTTCTTC
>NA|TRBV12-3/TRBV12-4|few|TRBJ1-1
CASSSQQGNTEAFF
TGTGCCAGCAGTTCACAACAGGGAAACACTGAAGCTTTCTTT
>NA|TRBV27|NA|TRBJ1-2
CASSRRHHTGYTF
TGTGCCAGCAGTCGAAGACACCATACCGGCTACACCTTC
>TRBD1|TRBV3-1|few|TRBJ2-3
CASSQETGGIDTQYF
TGTGCCAGCAGCCAAGAGACAGGGGGTATAGATACGCAGTATTTT
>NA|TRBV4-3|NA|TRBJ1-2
CASSQDPGTGYTF
TGCGCCAGCAGCCAAGATCCGGGGACGGGCTACACCTTC
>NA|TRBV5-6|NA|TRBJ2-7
CASSLRTHEQYF
TGTGCCAGCAGCTTGAGGACCCACGAGCAGTACTTC
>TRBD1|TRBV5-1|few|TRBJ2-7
CASSSTGQGAYEQYF
TGCGCCAGCAGCTCGACCGGACAGGGAGCGTACGAGCAGTACTTC
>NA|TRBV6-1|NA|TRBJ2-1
CASRTDASSYNEQFF
TGTGCCAGCAGGACCGACGCTAGCTCCTACAATGAGCAGTTCTTC
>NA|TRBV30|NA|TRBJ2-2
CAWSGSANTGELFF
TGTGCCTGGAGCGGTTCTGCGAACACCGGGGAGCTGTTTTTT
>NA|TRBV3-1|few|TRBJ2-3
CASSPHGGGGNTDTQYF
TGTGCCAGCAGCCCCCATGGGGGCGGGGGAAACACAGATACGCAGTATTTT
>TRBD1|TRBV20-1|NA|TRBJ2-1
CSAPRDRGFNRSGEQFF
TGCAGTGCCCCGCGCGACAGGGGTTTCAATCGGTCTGGTGAGCAGTTCTTC
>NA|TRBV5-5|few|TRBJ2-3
CASSAGLLMDTQYF
TGTGCCAGCAGCGCGGGACTCCTTATGGATACGCAGTATTTT
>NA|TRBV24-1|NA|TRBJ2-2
CATSDWQSGELFF
TGTGCCACCAGTGATTGGCAGTCCGGGGAGCTGTTTTTT
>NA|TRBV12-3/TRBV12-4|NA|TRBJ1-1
CASSSGRWTEAFF
TGTGCCAGCAGTTCGGGGAGGTGGACTGAAGCTTTCTTT
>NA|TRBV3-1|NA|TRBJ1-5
CASSYLRDQPQHF
TGTGCCAGCAGCTACCTACGGGATCAGCCCCAGCATTTT
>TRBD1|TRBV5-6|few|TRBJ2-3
CASSFSDRADTQYF
TGTGCCAGCAGCTTTAGCGACAGGGCCGATACGCAGTATTTT
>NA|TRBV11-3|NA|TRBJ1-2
CASSSRKREDLGGYTF
TGTGCCAGCAGCTCCCGGAAGAGGGAAGATTTAGGGGGCTACACCTTC
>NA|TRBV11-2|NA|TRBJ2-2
CASSFSDRLGNTGELFF
TGTGCCAGCAGCTTCTCCGACCGTTTGGGGAACACCGGGGAGCTGTTTTTT
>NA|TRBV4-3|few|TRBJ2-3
CASSQGHRLGRLTDTQYF
TGCGCCAGCAGCCAAGGACACAGACTCGGCAGATTGACAGATACGCAGTATTTT
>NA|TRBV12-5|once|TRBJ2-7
CASGLVQGNYEQYF
TGTGCTAGTGGTTTGGTACAGGGCAACTACGAGCAGTACTTC